The clone carrying this TCR beta chain was detected once. After removal of 5 bases from V and 7 bases from J, the junction contained 7 bases not matched to a gene. This CDR3 region has 15 residues. Germline CDR1 SGHTA, CDR2 FQGNSA. The data stem from a study of blood T cell repertoires in COVID-19. Produced via immunoSEQ multiplex PCR; TCRdb's table is partial and in-frame only. This sample has about 200,000 clones, with approximately 80% found just once. The sequence came from a woman at least 80 years old with acute or convalescent COVID-19. J is TRBJ1-5 and V is TRBV7-2; the match to TRBD1 covers 11 bases. The material sequenced was peripheral blood. DNA of the CDR3: TGTGCCAGCAGCCCGGACAGGGGGCGAGGACAGCCCCAGCATTTT. It yields the protein CASSPDRGRGQPQHF.